The following is a TCR beta chain sequence with its context. Its matching antigen is unknown. The CDR3 runs 15 residues. After removal of 6 bases from V and 3 bases from J, the junction contained 6 bases not matched to a gene. Germline-derived CDR1 and CDR2 are MRHNA and SNTAGT. These data belong to a study of post-analysis software for immune sequencing data. Across the whole study: Relapsing-remitting, secondary progressive and progressive-relapsing forms made up the multiple sclerosis disease courses. Study-wide findings and caveats: Five or six TRBV segments, TRBV5-6, TRBV5-1 and TRBV20-1 among them, were found more frequent in patients than controls. With F measure, samples from one preparation batch clustered together strongly. The normalized Chao1 diversity of multiple sclerosis patients was significantly lower than that of controls.

Incorporated into the TCR beta cDNA libraries were unique molecular identifiers, which served to reduce PCR and sequencing biases. T cells numbering about 0.85 to 10 million yielded cDNA molecules that totaled around 500,000. TCRdb processed the PCR reads anew with MiXCR; each CDR3 protein has one entry. The table records 600,000 to 750,000 distinct CDR3 sequences, 59% of them present only once. The receptor was isolated from a girl aged 2 to 10 with multiple sclerosis. Sample: blood. The chain links TRBV6-4 to TRBJ2-1; 9 bases align to TRBD1. The CDR3 is CASSGDRVDYNEQFF. The CDR3 bases are TGTGCCAGCAGCGGGGACAGGGTCGACTACAATGAGCAGTTCTTC.